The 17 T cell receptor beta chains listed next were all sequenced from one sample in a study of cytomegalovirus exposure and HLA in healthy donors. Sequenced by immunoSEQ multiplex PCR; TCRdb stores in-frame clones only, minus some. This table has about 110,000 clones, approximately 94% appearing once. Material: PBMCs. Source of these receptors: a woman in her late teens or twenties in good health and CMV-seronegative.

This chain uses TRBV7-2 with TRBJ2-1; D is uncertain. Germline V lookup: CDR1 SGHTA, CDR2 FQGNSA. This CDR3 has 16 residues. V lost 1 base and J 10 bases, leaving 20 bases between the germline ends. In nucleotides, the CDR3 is TGTGCCAGCAGCTTAGTATGGGCAAACCCAATTGACGAGCAGTTCTTC. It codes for CASSLVWANPIDEQFF.

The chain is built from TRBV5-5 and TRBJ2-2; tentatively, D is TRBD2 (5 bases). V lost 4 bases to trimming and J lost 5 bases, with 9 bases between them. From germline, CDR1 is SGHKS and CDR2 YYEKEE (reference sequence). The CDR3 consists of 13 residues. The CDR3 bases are TGTGCCAGCAGCCGGCGGGTGACCGGGGAGCTGTTTTTT. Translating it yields CASSRRVTGELFF. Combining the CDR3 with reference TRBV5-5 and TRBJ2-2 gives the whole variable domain DAGVTQSPTHLIKTRGQQVTLRCSPISGHKSVSWYQQVLGQGPQFIFQYYEKEERGRGNFPDRFSARQFPNYSSELNVNALLLGDSALYLCASSRRVTGELFFGEGSRLTVL.

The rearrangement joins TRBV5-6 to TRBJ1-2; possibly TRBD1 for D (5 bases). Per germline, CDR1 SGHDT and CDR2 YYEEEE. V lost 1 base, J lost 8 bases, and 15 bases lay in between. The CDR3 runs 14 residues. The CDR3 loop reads CASSLPGSTGGYTF. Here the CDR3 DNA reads TGTGCCAGCAGCTTGCCCGGTAGTACAGGAGGCTACACCTTC.

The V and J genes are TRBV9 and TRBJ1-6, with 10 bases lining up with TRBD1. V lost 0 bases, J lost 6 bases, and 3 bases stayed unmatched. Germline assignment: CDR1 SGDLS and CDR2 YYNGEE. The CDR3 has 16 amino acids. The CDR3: CASSVGGTGVNSPLHF. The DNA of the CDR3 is TGTGCCAGCAGCGTAGGCGGGACAGGGGTTAATTCACCCCTCCACTTT.

The CDR3: CASSHARDSGLGQYF. CDR3 DNA: TGTGCCAGCAGCCACGCCCGGGACAGCGGCCTAGGGCAGTACTTC. The chain links TRBV5-8 to TRBJ2-7; the match to TRBD1 covers 7 bases. Trimming cost V 4 bases and J 9 bases; bases outside gene matches: 16. Germline CDR1 and CDR2: SGHTS and YDEGEE. CDR3 length: 15 residues.

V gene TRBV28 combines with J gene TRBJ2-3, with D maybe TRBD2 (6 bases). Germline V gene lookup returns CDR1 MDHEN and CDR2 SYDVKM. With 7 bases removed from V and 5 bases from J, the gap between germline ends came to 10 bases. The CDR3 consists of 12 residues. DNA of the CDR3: TGTGCCAGCAACCTGGAGGGAGATACGCAGTATTTT. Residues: CASNLEGDTQYF.

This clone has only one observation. DNA for the CDR3: TGTGCCAGCAGTCTGACAGGCTCTGGGGCCAACGTCCTGACTTTC. It yields the protein CASSLTGSGANVLTF. The J gene is TRBJ2-6, the V gene TRBV27; weak D call: TRBD1 (6 bases). This CDR3 comprises 15 residues. Looked up from germline, CDR1 is MNHEY and CDR2 is SMNVEV (reference sequence). V was shortened by 5 bases and J by 0 bases, with 8 bases between the two germline ends. Together with reference TRBV27 and TRBJ2-6, the CDR3 gives the full variable domain: EAQVTQNPRYLITVTGKKLTVTCSQNMNHEYMSWYRQDPGLGLRQIYYSMNVEVTDKGDVPEGYKVSRKEKRNFPLILESPSPNQTSLYFCASSLTGSGANVLTFGAGSRLTVL.

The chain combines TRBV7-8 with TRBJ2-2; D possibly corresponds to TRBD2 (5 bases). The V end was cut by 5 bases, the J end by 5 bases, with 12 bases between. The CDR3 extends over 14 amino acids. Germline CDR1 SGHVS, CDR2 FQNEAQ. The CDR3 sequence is CASSPYPGTGELFF. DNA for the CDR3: TGTGCCAGCAGCCCCTACCCGGGGACCGGGGAGCTGTTTTTT. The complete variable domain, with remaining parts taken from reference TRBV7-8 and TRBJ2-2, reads GAGVSQSPRYKVAKRGQDVALRCDPISGHVSLFWYQQALGQGPEFLTYFQNEAQLDKSGLPSDRFFAERPEGSVSTLKIQRTQQEDSAVYLCASSPYPGTGELFFGEGSRLTVL.

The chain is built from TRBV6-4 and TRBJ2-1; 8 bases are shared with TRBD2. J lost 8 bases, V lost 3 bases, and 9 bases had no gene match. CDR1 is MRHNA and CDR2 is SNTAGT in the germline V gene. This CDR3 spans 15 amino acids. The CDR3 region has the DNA TGTGCCAGCAGTGAAACAGCGGGGGCCCAGGATGAGCAGTTCTTC. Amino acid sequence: CASSETAGAQDEQFF.

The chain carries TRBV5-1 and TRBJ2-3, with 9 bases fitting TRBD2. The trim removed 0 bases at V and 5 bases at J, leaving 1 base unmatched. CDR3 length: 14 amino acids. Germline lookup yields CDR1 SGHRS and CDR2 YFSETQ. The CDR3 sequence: CASSLGLAVDTQYF. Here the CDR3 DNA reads TGCGCCAGCAGCTTGGGACTAGCGGTAGATACGCAGTATTTT.

The CDR3 protein is CASSLTGGATGFF. CDR3 in DNA: TGTGCCAGCAGTTTGACCGGGGGGGCGACCGGATTCTTC. The chain carries TRBV5-6 and TRBJ2-1; 8 bases fit TRBD2. After removal of 5 bases from V and 16 bases from J, the junction contained 14 bases not matched to a gene. Germline loops: CDR1 SGHDT, CDR2 YYEEEE. This CDR3 region has 13 residues.

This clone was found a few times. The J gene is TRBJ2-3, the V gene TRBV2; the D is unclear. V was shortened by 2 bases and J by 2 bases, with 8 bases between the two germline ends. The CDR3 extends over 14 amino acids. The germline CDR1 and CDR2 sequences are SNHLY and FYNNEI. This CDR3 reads CASSERRSTDTQYF. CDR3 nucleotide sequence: TGTGCCAGCAGTGAACGTCGGTCCACAGATACGCAGTATTTT.

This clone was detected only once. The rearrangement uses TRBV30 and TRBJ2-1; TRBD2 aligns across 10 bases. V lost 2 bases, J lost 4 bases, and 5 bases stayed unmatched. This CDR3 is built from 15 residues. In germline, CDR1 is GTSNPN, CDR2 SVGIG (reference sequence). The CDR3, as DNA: TGTGCCTGGAGTCCCCCAGCGGGGGGGTACAATGAGCAGTTCTTC. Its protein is CAWSPPAGGYNEQFF. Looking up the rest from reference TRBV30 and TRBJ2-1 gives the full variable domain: SQTIHQWPATLVQPVGSPLSLECTVEGTSNPNLYWYRQAAGRGLQLLFYSVGIGQISSEVPQNLSASRPQDRQFILSSKKLLLSDSGFYLCAWSPPAGGYNEQFFGPGTRLTVL.

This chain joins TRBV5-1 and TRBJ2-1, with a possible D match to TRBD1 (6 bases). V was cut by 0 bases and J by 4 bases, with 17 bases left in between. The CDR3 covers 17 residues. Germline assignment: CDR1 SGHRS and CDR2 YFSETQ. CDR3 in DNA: TGCGCCAGCAGCTTGGGGACAGCGAGCTCCTTGTACAATGAGCAGTTCTTC. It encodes CASSLGTASSLYNEQFF.

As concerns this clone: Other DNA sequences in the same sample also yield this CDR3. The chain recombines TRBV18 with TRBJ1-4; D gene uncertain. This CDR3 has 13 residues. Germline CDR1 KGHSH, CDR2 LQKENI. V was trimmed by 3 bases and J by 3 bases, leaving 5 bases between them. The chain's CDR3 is CASSPGSNEKLFF. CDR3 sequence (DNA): TGTGCCAGCTCACCGGGCTCTAATGAAAAACTGTTTTTT.

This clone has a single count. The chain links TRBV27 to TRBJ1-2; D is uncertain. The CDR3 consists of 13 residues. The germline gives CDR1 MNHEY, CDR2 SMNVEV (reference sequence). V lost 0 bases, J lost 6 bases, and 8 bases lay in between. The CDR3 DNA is TGTGCCAGCAGTTTATCCCCACGGGATGGCTACACCTTC. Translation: CASSLSPRDGYTF.

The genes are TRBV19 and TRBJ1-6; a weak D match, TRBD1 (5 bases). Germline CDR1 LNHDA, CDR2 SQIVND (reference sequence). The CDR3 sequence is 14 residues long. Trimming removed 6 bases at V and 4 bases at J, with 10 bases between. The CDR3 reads CASSQGVYNSPLHF. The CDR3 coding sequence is TGTGCCAGTAGCCAAGGGGTGTATAATTCACCCCTCCACTTT.